The present T cell receptor (beta chain) was sequenced within a study of cytomegalovirus exposure and HLA in healthy donors. The V end lost 0 bases, the J end lost 4 bases, and 7 bases lay between the germline ends. The CDR3 covers 13 residues. Looked up from germline, CDR1 is SGHKS and CDR2 is YYEKEE (reference sequence). The PCR contained 60 Vbeta and 13 Jbeta primers. Here immunoSEQ multiplex PCR was the method, and the copy in TCRdb shows in-frame clones only, minus some. The repertoire holds about 100,000 clones, with approximately 70% as singletons. In this sample, this clone turned up a few times.

This TCR came from a middle-aged man in good health and CMV-seronegative. Specimen: PBMCs. This chain connects TRBV5-5 to TRBJ1-1; D not certain. CDR3 bases: TGTGCCAGCAGCTTGGCCCCCGGCACTGAAGCTTTCTTT. Protein: CASSLAPGTEAFF.